The present T cell receptor (beta chain) was sequenced within a study of T cells in tumors after PD-1 blockade (dated by TCRdb to between 2018 and 2021). About the investigation overall: Prior checkpoint blockade, systemic immunosuppressant use, and recent radiotherapy or other anti-cancer therapy within 4 weeks were grounds for patient exclusion. Patients were treated with either pembrolizumab 200 mg every 3 weeks or cemiplimab 350 mg every 2 weeks. Ongoing daily vismodegib 150 mg was also given to a subset of patients during anti-PD-1 treatment. Peripheral blood samples averaged approximately 100,000 TCR templates (range roughly 24,000-280,000) and roughly 34,000 unique clonotypes. Paired single-cell RNA and TCR sequencing was performed on site-matched tumors from BCC or SCC patients before and after anti-PD-1 therapy. To compare blood and tumor clonotypes, bulk TCR sequencing was performed on nine to eleven peripheral blood samples from roughly 5 patients. RECIST version 1.1 was used to evaluate clinical response.

Reading the germline V gene (reference sequence) gives CDR1 LNHDA and CDR2 SQIVND. Deletion took 5 bases off V and 13 bases off J, with a span of 18 bases between the germline ends. Including cysteine and phenylalanine, the CDR3 has 14 amino acids. Only the CDR3 part of the read is kept: 42 bases, read in frame from the first base. Deep TCRbeta sequencing was performed with the immunoSEQ platform. The paper's data handling went like this. For further analysis, only productive rearrangements were exported from the immunoSEQ Analyzer. T cell phenotypes were assigned to bulk TCRbeta clonotypes by matching the clonotypes to single-cell RNA+TCR-seq clones with the same TCRbeta sequence. Tumor enrichment of a clone was calculated by dividing the clone's tumor frequency by the clone's PBMC frequency, both taken from bulk TCR sequencing. TCRs were sorted with GLIPH into specificity groups, meaning clusters of distinct TCRs that share CDR3 motifs and likely recognize common antigens. In TCRdb, the immuneACCESS table is reduced to in-frame sequences with V and J assigned. These tables do not hold every clone; where another copy was compared, an unresolved V gene accounts for under half, and the others remain unexplained. That table is the source of V, J and clone size, and D and trimming were worked out from the DNA. A total of about 63,000 clones appear in this sample, roughly 70% of them only once. Together, the top ten hold around 4.7% of the sample.

The sample's time point label, in plain terms: after anti-PD-1 therapy. For bulk TCRbeta sequencing, genomic DNA was extracted from tumor biopsies or peripheral blood, and input amounts ranged from about 600 ng to 6,004 ng. All patients had histologically proven advanced or metastatic basal or squamous cell carcinoma and were poor candidates for surgical resection. Of the roughly 10 patients in the basal cell carcinoma cohort, eight or nine underwent bulk tumor TCR sequencing. This clone was detected once. Its antigen specificity is not known. Base qualities are missing; no much larger clone stands one base away. General conclusions and limits of the study: Roughly 41% of TCR clonotypes from the tumor were detected in blood, and certain novel exhausted tumor clones were present in blood collected before treatment, which suggests recruitment from the periphery. Where the novel T cell clones came from was not identified, and possible sources could include lymphoid organs or rare unexpanded clones inside the tumor or in the tumor periphery.

Specimen: PBMCs, collected after anti-PD-1 treatment. The V and J segments used are TRBV19 and TRBJ1-6; TRBD1 might be the D gene, on 5 matching bases. The source is a human donor with basal cell carcinoma. The CDR3 has the sequence CASSSRDPRQPLHF. The DNA reads as follows: TGTGCCAGTAGTTCGAGGGACCCCAGACAGCCCCTCCACTTT.